A selection of T cell receptor beta chains follows, all from one sample in a study of blood T cells in healthy people across ages. A single record per CDR3 protein comes from TCRdb applying MiXCR to the 5' RACE reads. In the table there are 650,000 or so distinct CDR3 sequences, 40% to 65% of which are singletons. Specimen: blood. The receptors were gathered from a woman at least 80 years old in good health. Both conserved end residues are part of each CDR3. The D gene is left open where the match is weak. For some rows the clone size is stated as once, few or many, or as a class when expanded; others skip it.

V: TRBV3-1; D: .; J: TRBJ2-5; size: .; CDR3: CDSSQDGETQYF; DNA: TGTGACAGCAGCCAAGATGGCGAGACCCAGTACTTC
V: TRBV24-1; D: TRBD1; J: TRBJ2-3; size: .; CDR3: CATSDFRQGFTDTQYF; DNA: TGTGCCACCAGTGATTTCCGACAGGGATTCACAGATACGCAGTATTTT
V: TRBV6-5; D: .; J: TRBJ1-4; size: many; CDR3: CASSYSGSTNEKLFF; DNA: TGTGCCAGCAGTTACTCCGGTTCAACTAATGAAAAACTGTTTTTT
V: TRBV24-1; D: TRBD2; J: TRBJ2-3; size: many; CDR3: CATSDPRLAGVNSDTQYF; DNA: TGTGCCACCAGTGACCCGCGACTAGCGGGAGTCAATTCAGATACGCAGTATTTT
V: TRBV20-1; D: .; J: TRBJ1-2; size: few; CDR3: CSARDAGQNGYTF; DNA: TGCAGTGCTAGAGACGCCGGACAGAATGGCTACACCTTC
V: TRBV7-9; D: TRBD1; J: TRBJ1-6; size: many; CDR3: CASRPPGQNNSPLHF; DNA: TGTGCCAGCAGACCCCCGGGACAGAATAATTCACCCCTCCACTTT
V: TRBV5-1; D: TRBD1; J: TRBJ2-2; size: .; CDR3: CASGRTGDTFTGELFF; DNA: TGCGCCAGCGGACGGACAGGGGACACATTCACCGGGGAGCTGTTTTTT
V: TRBV3-1; D: TRBD2; J: TRBJ2-3; size: many; CDR3: CASSLEKLAGVTTDTQYF; DNA: TGTGCCAGCAGCCTTGAGAAACTAGCGGGAGTAACCACAGATACGCAGTATTTT
V: TRBV7-9; D: TRBD2; J: TRBJ2-1; size: .; CDR3: CASSSRGRTSAWFF; DNA: TGTGCCAGCAGCTCCAGAGGAAGGACTAGCGCATGGTTCTTC
V: TRBV20-1; D: .; J: TRBJ2-3; size: hyperexpanded; CDR3: CSGLPLATDTQYF; DNA: TGCAGTGGACTCCCCCTGGCAACAGATACGCAGTATTTT
V: TRBV3-1; D: .; J: TRBJ2-1; size: .; CDR3: CASSQDMAINEQFF; DNA: TGTGCCAGCAGCCAAGATATGGCTATCAATGAGCAGTTCTTC
V: TRBV9; D: .; J: TRBJ2-5; size: many; CDR3: CASSVGGTQETQYF; DNA: TGTGCCAGCAGCGTAGGGGGCACCCAAGAGACCCAGTACTTC
V: TRBV6-6; D: TRBD1; J: TRBJ1-6; size: few; CDR3: CASSDGTAWSPLHF; DNA: TGTGCCAGCAGTGACGGGACAGCGTGGTCACCCCTCCACTTT
V: TRBV3-1; D: .; J: TRBJ2-7; size: .; CDR3: CASSQAGGGSSYEQYF; DNA: TGTGCCAGCAGCCAAGCAGGTGGGGGCTCCTCCTACGAGCAGTACTTC
V: TRBV20-1; D: .; J: TRBJ1-2; size: .; CDR3: CSASLGNSNYGYTF; DNA: TGCAGTGCTAGTTTAGGCAACTCTAACTATGGCTACACCTTC
V: TRBV5-1; D: TRBD1; J: TRBJ2-3; size: .; CDR3: CASSLATRDRGQYF; DNA: TGCGCCAGCAGCTTGGCCACGCGGGACAGGGGGCAGTATTTT
V: TRBV4-1; D: TRBD2; J: TRBJ2-7; size: many; CDR3: CASSALAGVSYEQYF; DNA: TGCGCCAGCAGCGCACTAGCGGGAGTTTCCTACGAGCAGTACTTC
V: TRBV7-9; D: TRBD1; J: TRBJ2-5; size: .; CDR3: CASRDTGTGGETQYF; DNA: TGTGCCAGCAGAGATACCGGGACAGGGGGTGAGACCCAGTACTTC
V: TRBV29-1; D: .; J: TRBJ2-3; size: .; CDR3: CSVEFTRTDTQYF; DNA: TGCAGCGTTGAGTTTACAAGGACAGATACGCAGTATTTT
V: TRBV10-3; D: .; J: TRBJ2-3; size: once; CDR3: CAINGHPEADTQYF; DNA: TGTGCCATCAACGGTCACCCGGAGGCAGATACGCAGTATTTT
V: TRBV6-6; D: TRBD2; J: TRBJ2-3; size: many; CDR3: CASTRIAGGRADTQYF; DNA: TGTGCCAGCACCAGAATAGCGGGAGGCCGCGCAGATACGCAGTATTTT
V: TRBV27; D: .; J: TRBJ2-1; size: .; CDR3: CASSLLAGLHNEQFF; DNA: TGTGCCAGCAGTTTATTGGCAGGGCTGCACAATGAGCAGTTCTTC
V: TRBV20-1; D: TRBD2; J: TRBJ2-3; size: .; CDR3: CSARGTSGDRTQYF; DNA: TGCAGTGCTAGGGGGACTAGCGGGGACAGAACGCAGTATTTT
V: TRBV5-1; D: .; J: TRBJ2-5; size: .; CDR3: CASSFLGEETQYF; DNA: TGCGCCAGCAGCTTCCTAGGGGAAGAGACCCAGTACTTC
V: TRBV7-9; D: TRBD1; J: TRBJ2-1; size: few; CDR3: CASSLGVGTGKDEQFF; DNA: TGTGCCAGCAGCTTAGGGGTCGGGACAGGGAAGGATGAGCAGTTCTTC
V: TRBV20-1; D: .; J: TRBJ1-6; size: .; CDR3: CSALDSLSSPLHF; DNA: TGCAGTGCCCTGGACAGCCTATCTTCACCCCTCCACTTT
V: TRBV10-3; D: .; J: TRBJ1-2; size: few; CDR3: CAISDPNTGAYGYTF; DNA: TGTGCCATCAGTGACCCTAACACCGGGGCCTATGGCTACACCTTC